These T cell receptor beta chains were read from a single sample in a study of T-cell reconstitution after alpha-beta-depleted transplantation in children. Using its own MiXCR run on the PCR reads, TCRdb lists one record per CDR3 protein. In the table there are hundreds of thousands of distinct CDR3 sequences, around 19% of which are singletons. The sample was PBMCs from the stem cell graft donor, taken from the stem cell graft. These receptors were taken from a human donor who donated a stem cell graft to a child with acute lymphoblastic leukemia. Each CDR3 is given with its conserved first and last residue. Fields, in order: clone size, V gene, J gene, D gene, CDR3 DNA, CDR3 protein. The D gene is left open where the match is weak. The size entry is marked missing in some rows and otherwise reads once, few, many or a size class.

few	TRBV5-1	TRBJ2-2	TRBD2	TGCGCCAGCAGCCCCCAAGCGACTAGCGGGAGAAAGATCGGGGAGCTGTTTTTT	CASSPQATSGRKIGELFF
-	TRBV5-1	TRBJ2-1	-	TGCGCCAGCAGCTTGGGGACACCTTTCCGTGTTAACTACAATGAGCAGTTCTTC	CASSLGTPFRVNYNEQFF
few	TRBV12-5	TRBJ2-1	-	TGTGCTAGTGGTTTGACCCGGGGTGAGCAGTTCTTC	CASGLTRGEQFF
-	TRBV7-7	TRBJ2-2	-	TGTGCCAGCAGCTTTTATACGGGGATGCCAACCGGGGAGCTGTTTTTT	CASSFYTGMPTGELFF
-	TRBV5-1	TRBJ1-2	-	TGCGCCAGCAGCGTGTACCGGGGTGGGGACTATGGCTACACCTTC	CASSVYRGGDYGYTF
few	TRBV13	TRBJ2-1	TRBD2	TGTGCCAGCAGCAATTTAGGACTAGCGGGAGACAATGAGCAGTTCTTC	CASSNLGLAGDNEQFF
few	TRBV5-1	TRBJ2-5	TRBD2	TGCGCCAGCAGCTTGGGCATAGCGGGAGGGCCCCCCATCGAAGAGACCCAGTACTTC	CASSLGIAGGPPIEETQYF
-	TRBV5-1	TRBJ1-1	TRBD1	TGCGCCAGCAGCTCCACGACAGGGTCCACTGAAGCTTTCTTT	CASSSTTGSTEAFF
-	TRBV20-1	TRBJ2-5	-	TGCAGTGCTAGTGTTTACGGAACCCAAGAGACCCAGTACTTC	CSASVYGTQETQYF
-	TRBV3-1	TRBJ2-3	-	TGTGCCAGCAGCCAAGGTTTTGGGCAGGACCCAGCGGTTACGCAGTATTTT	CASSQGFGQDPAVTQYF
-	TRBV30	TRBJ2-7	-	TGTGCCTGGAGTGTACAGGGCTACGAGCAGTACTTC	CAWSVQGYEQYF
-	TRBV6-2/TRBV6-3	TRBJ2-1	-	TGTGCCAGCAGTTATGGACTTACCTACAATGAGCAGTTCTTC	CASSYGLTYNEQFF
-	TRBV5-6	TRBJ2-3	TRBD1	TGTGCCAGCAGCCTCGGACAGGCTTGGGACACAGATACGCAGTATTTT	CASSLGQAWDTDTQYF
-	TRBV20-1	TRBJ2-2	-	TGCAGTGCTAGAGATATGCGACTAGCGAACACCGGGGAGCTGTTTTTT	CSARDMRLANTGELFF
-	TRBV5-1	TRBJ2-2	-	TGCGCCAGCAGCTTGGTACCGACCGGGGAGCTGTTTTTT	CASSLVPTGELFF
few	TRBV15	TRBJ2-2	TRBD2	TGTGCCACCAGCAGGGGACTAGCGGGAGCCGGGGAGCTGTTTTTT	CATSRGLAGAGELFF
-	TRBV12-3/TRBV12-4	TRBJ1-2	-	TGTGCCAGCAGTTTCGGGACCCATGGCTACACCTTC	CASSFGTHGYTF
many	TRBV5-5	TRBJ1-1	TRBD1	TGTGCCAGCAGCGCAGGAGGGGTAGGCAGGACAGGTTTCTTT	CASSAGGVGRTGFF
many	TRBV12-3/TRBV12-4	TRBJ2-1	-	TGTGCCAGCACCCCAGGGTGGGGCCGGTACAATGAGCAGTTCTTC	CASTPGWGRYNEQFF
few	TRBV5-1	TRBJ1-3	-	TGCGCCAGCAGCTCCGACCGGGGCTTCGGAAACACCATATATTTT	CASSSDRGFGNTIYF
few	TRBV25-1	TRBJ2-1	TRBD2	TGTGCCAGCAGTCGTCCGAACCAGGGACTAGCGGGAGACAATGAGCAGTTCTTC	CASSRPNQGLAGDNEQFF
-	TRBV18	TRBJ2-3	-	TGTGCCAGCGCAGGGGAGATCACAGATACGCAGTATTTT	CASAGEITDTQYF
-	TRBV7-9	TRBJ1-1	-	TGTGCCAGCAGCTCTAGAGCAGGGAACACTGAAGCTTTCTTT	CASSSRAGNTEAFF
-	TRBV9	TRBJ2-3	TRBD2	TGTGCCAGCAGCGTAGGTTCTAGCGGGAGGAACACAGATACGCAGTATTTT	CASSVGSSGRNTDTQYF